A single sample is the source of the 13 T cell receptor beta chains below, sequenced in a study of cytomegalovirus exposure and HLA in healthy donors. The study ran its PCR with 60 Vbeta and 13 Jbeta primers. The method was immunoSEQ multiplex PCR; TCRdb's version includes in-frame clones alone and lacks a portion of them. The sample records under 150,000 clones, around 77% being singletons. The specimen was PBMCs. All receptors come from a man in his fifties in good health and CMV-seronegative.

Worth noting for this clone: The DNA is omitted, as the CDR3 cannot be located on it reliably, and the CDR3 follows TCRdb's listing. This chain connects TRBV28 to TRBJ2-7; the tabulated D call, TRBD1, remains unverified against the DNA. The CDR3 adds up to 11 amino acids, both ends counted. Germline CDR1 reads MDHEN; CDR2 reads SYDVKM. The chain's CDR3 is CASSWGTGSYF.

V and J are TRBV19 and TRBJ1-4, with D unresolved. Germline V CDR1 and CDR2: LNHDA, SQIVND (reference sequence). V was trimmed by 2 bases and J by 12 bases, leaving 22 bases between them. The CDR3 sequence is 16 residues long. The CDR3 loop is CASSIRGTFRNGELFF. CDR3 nucleotides: TGTGCCAGTAGTATACGGGGAACTTTCCGAAATGGTGAACTGTTTTTT.

The CDR3 region is CASSPGQAYEQYF. The CDR3 bases are TGCGCCAGCAGCCCAGGACAGGCCTACGAGCAGTACTTC. The rearrangement joins TRBV4-3 to TRBJ2-5; TRBD1 matches 7 bases. The better agreement between TRBJ2-7 and the DNA end casts doubt on the J call. There are 13 residues in the CDR3. Germline V gives CDR1 LGHNA, CDR2 YSLEER.

The chain joins TRBV14 to TRBJ1-1; TRBD1 matches at 7 bases. There are 13 residues in the CDR3. The J segment lost 7 bases and the V segment lost 3 bases, leaving 5 bases of the junction unmatched. CDR1 and CDR2 from the germline V gene are SGHDN and FVKESK. DNA for the CDR3: TGTGCCAGCAGCCAGGATCAGGGGGGTGAAGCTTTCTTT. Its protein is CASSQDQGGEAFF.

CDR3 protein: CASSGTGAGETQYF. The CDR3 region has the DNA TGTGCCAGCAGTGGGACAGGGGCGGGGGAGACCCAGTACTTC. The chain links TRBV6-1 to TRBJ2-5; 9 positions agree with TRBD1. The V segment lost 4 bases and the J segment 5 bases; nucleotides outside the gene matches: 5. The V gene's germline CDR1 is MNHNS and CDR2 SASEGT. CDR3 size: 14 residues.

This clone showed up just once. The CDR3 protein is CASSLADLAGDTGELFF. DNA for the CDR3: TGTGCCAGCAGCTTAGCCGATCTAGCGGGAGACACCGGGGAGCTGTTTTTT. The rearrangement uses TRBV7-9 and TRBJ2-2, with 10 bases fitting TRBD2. CDR1 is SEHNR, CDR2 FQNEAQ, per germline (reference sequence). CDR3 length: 17 amino acids. Trimming removed 0 bases from V and 3 bases from J; junction bases left unmatched: 4.

The V gene is TRBV6-1, the J gene TRBJ2-5; D might be TRBD1 (6 bases). V was cut by 8 bases and J by 5 bases, with 12 bases left in between. Germline V lookup: CDR1 MNHNS, CDR2 SASEGT. The CDR3 is made up of 12 amino acids. CDR3 bases: TGTGCCAGCGAGGGGGTGAGCGAGACCCAGTACTTC. It specifies CASEGVSETQYF.

The gene calls are TRBV5-1 and TRBJ2-2, with D tentatively TRBD2 (5 bases). V was clipped by 4 bases and J by 1 base, with 8 bases between them. CDR3 length equals 14 residues. Germline V CDR1 and CDR2: SGHRS, YFSETQ. CDR3: CASSPGENTGELFF. DNA for the CDR3: TGCGCCAGCAGCCCCGGGGAGAACACCGGGGAGCTGTTTTTT.

The genes are TRBV2 and TRBJ2-7; 8 positions agree with TRBD1. V was pared by 6 bases and J by 2 bases, with 3 bases of the junction left unmatched. This CDR3 has 13 residues. Germline CDR1 SNHLY, CDR2 FYNNEI. CDR3 DNA: TGTGCCAGCAGCCCACAGGGGGCCTACGAGCAGTACTTC. It specifies CASSPQGAYEQYF.

V usage is TRBV27 and J usage is TRBJ2-5; 11 positions agree with TRBD2. CDR3 length: 16 residues. The J segment lost 5 bases and the V segment lost 4 bases, leaving 9 bases of the junction unmatched. CDR1 and CDR2 from the germline V gene are MNHEY and SMNVEV (reference sequence). CDR3 protein: CASSSPASGRKETQYF. The CDR3, as DNA: TGTGCCAGCAGTTCCCCAGCTAGCGGGAGGAAGGAGACCCAGTACTTC.

The rearrangement joins TRBV29-1 to TRBJ2-3; 7 nucleotides agree with TRBD2. This CDR3 region has 13 residues. V lost 7 bases and J lost 5; bases outside the gene matches: 9. The germline V gene encodes CDR1 SQVTM and CDR2 ANQGSEA. Here the CDR3 reads CSARRDYRDTQYF. The CDR3 nucleotides read TGCAGCGCCCGCCGGGACTACCGAGATACGCAGTATTTT.

The gene calls are TRBV11-2 and TRBJ2-6; D gene uncertain. The CDR3 length is 15 residues. Germline assignment: CDR1 SGHAT and CDR2 FQNNGV. V was pared by 5 bases and J by 4 bases, with 12 bases between. CDR3 in DNA: TGTGCCAGCAGCCCCAGGCTTTACGGGGCCAACGTCCTGACTTTC. Translated, it gives CASSPRLYGANVLTF.

Only a few counts were recorded for this clone. The rearrangement uses TRBV7-9 and TRBJ1-1; D uncertain. Germline V gene sequence: CDR1 SEHNR, CDR2 FQNEAQ (reference sequence). Trimming removed 3 bases at V and 4 bases at J, with 12 bases between. The CDR3 contains 14 residues. This CDR3 is CASSLRQKGTEAFF. The CDR3 coding sequence is TGTGCCAGCAGCTTGAGGCAGAAAGGCACTGAAGCTTTCTTT. Based on the CDR3 plus reference TRBV7-9 and TRBJ1-1, the full variable domain is DTGVSQNPRHKITKRGQNVTFRCDPISEHNRLYWYRQTLGQGPEFLTYFQNEAQLEKSRLLSDRFSAERPKGSFSTLEIQRTEQGDSAMYLCASSLRQKGTEAFFGQGTRLTVV.